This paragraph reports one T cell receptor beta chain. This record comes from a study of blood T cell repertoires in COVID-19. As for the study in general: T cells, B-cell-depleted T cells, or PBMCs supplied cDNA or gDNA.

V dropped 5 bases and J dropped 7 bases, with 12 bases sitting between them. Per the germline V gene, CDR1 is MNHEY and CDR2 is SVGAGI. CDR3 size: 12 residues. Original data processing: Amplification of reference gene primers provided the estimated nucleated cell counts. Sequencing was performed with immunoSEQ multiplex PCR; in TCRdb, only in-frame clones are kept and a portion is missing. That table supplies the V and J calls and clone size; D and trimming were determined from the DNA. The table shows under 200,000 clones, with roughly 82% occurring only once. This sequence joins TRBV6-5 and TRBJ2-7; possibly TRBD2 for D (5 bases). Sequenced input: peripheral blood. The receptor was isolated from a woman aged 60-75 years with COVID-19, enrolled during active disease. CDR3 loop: CASSKDSLEQYF. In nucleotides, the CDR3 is TGTGCCAGCAGTAAGGACTCCTTGGAGCAGTACTTC.